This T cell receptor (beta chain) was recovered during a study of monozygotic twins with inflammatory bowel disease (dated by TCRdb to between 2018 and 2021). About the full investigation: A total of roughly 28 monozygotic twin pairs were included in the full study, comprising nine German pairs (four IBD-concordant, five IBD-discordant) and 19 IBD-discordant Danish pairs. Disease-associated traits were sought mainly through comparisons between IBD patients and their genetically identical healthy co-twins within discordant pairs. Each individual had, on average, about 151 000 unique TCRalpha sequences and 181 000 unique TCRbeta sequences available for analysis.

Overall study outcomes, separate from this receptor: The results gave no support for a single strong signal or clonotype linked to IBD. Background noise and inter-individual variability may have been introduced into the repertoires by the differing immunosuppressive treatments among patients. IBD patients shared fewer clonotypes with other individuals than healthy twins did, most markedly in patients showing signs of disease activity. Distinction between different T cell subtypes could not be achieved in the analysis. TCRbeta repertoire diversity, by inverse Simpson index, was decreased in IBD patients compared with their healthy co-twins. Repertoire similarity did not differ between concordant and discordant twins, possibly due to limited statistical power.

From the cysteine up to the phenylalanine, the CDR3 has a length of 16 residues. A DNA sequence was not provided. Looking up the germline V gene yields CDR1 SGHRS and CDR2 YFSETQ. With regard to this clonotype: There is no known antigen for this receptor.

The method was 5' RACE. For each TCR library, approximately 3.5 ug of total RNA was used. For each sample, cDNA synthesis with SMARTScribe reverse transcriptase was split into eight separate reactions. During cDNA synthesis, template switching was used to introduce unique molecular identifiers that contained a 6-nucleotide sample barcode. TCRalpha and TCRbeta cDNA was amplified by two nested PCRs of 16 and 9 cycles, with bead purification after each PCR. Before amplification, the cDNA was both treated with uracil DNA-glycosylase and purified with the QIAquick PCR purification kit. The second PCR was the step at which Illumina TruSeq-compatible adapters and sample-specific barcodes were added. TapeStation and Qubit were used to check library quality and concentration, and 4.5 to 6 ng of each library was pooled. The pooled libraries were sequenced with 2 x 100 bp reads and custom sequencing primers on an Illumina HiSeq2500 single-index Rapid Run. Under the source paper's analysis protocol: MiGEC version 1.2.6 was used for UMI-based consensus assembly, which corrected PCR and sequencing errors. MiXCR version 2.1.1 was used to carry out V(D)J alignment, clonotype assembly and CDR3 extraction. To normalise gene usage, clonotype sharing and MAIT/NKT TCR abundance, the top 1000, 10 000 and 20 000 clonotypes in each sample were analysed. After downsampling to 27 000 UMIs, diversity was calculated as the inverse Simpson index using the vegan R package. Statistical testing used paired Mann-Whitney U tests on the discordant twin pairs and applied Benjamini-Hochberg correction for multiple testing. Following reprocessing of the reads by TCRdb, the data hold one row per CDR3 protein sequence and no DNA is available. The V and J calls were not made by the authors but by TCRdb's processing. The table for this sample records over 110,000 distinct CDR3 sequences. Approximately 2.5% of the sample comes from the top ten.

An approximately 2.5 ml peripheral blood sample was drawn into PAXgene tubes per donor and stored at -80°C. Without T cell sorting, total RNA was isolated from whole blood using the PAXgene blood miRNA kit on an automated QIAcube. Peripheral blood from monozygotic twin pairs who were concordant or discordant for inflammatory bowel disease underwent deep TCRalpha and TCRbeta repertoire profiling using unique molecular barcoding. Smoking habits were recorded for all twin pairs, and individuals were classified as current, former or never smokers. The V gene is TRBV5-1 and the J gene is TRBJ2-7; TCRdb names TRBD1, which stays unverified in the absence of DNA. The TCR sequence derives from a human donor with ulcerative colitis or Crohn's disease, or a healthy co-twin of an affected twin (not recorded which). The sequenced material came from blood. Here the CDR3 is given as CASSLGGRGREGEQYF.